This entry features one T cell receptor (beta chain) sequence. The antigen is unknown. Excluded: other autoimmune disease, uncontrolled infection, pregnancy or lactation. Amplification targeted the TCR beta CDR3 regions, with RNA transcripts as the source material. HTBI primers primed a first-round RT-PCR, and a second-round multiplex PCR followed. TCRdb fed the multiplex PCR reads into MiXCR, producing one record per CDR3 protein. The sample records around 1,200,000 distinct CDR3 sequences, about two fifths being singletons. With V trimmed by 5 bases and J by 6 bases, 11 bases remained unmatched. From germline, CDR1 is SGHVS and CDR2 FNYEAQ. The CDR3 has 16 residues. This record belongs to a study of Graves' ophthalmopathy and Graves' hyperthyroidism. Study overall: The authors defined stable hyperthyroidism as no ophthalmopathy within 18 months of follow-up. The study, taken as a whole, reports: Most expanded clonotypes in thyroid above 0.001 frequency also showed up in blood. The model predicted progression of ophthalmopathy with a sensitivity of approximately 68%, and its specificity was around 72%.

The rearrangement links TRBV7-6 to TRBJ2-2, with TRBD2 identical over 8 bases. The sample was peripheral blood or thyroid tissue (not recorded which). The TCR originated in an adult man with Graves' hyperthyroidism. CDR3 residues: CASSPQGLAGAGELFF. Written as DNA, the CDR3 is TGTGCCAGCAGCCCTCAGGGGCTAGCGGGTGCCGGGGAGCTGTTTTTT.